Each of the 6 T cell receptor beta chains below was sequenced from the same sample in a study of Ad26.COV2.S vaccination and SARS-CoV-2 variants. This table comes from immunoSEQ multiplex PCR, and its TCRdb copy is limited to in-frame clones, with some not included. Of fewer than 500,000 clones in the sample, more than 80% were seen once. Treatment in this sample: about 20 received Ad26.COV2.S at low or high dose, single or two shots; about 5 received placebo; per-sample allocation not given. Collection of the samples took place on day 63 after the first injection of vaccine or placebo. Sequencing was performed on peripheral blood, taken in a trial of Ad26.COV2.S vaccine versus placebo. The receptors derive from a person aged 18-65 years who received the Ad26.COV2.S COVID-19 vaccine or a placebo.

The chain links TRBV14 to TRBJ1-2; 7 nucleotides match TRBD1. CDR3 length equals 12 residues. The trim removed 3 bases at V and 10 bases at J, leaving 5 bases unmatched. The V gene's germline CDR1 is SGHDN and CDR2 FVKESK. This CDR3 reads CASSQGQIVYTF. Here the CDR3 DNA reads TGTGCCAGCAGCCAGGGACAGATAGTCTACACCTTC. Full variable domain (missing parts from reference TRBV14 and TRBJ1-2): EAGVTQFPSHSVIEKGQTVTLRCDPISGHDNLYWYRRVMGKEIKFLLHFVKESKQDESGMPNNRFLAERTGGTYSTLKVQPAELEDSGVYFCASSQGQIVYTFGSGTRLTVV.

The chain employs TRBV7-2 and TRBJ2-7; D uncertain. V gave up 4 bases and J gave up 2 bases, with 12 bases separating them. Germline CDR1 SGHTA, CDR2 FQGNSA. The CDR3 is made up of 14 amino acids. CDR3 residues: CASSSRVAPYEQYF. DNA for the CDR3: TGTGCCAGCAGCTCGCGCGTCGCCCCCTACGAGCAGTACTTC.

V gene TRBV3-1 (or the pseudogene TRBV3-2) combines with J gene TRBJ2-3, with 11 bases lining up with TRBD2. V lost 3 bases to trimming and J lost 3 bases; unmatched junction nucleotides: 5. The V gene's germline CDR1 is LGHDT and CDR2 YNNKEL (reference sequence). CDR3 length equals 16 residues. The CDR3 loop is CASSQGASGRTDTQYF. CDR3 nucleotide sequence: TGTGCCAGCAGCCAGGGGGCTAGCGGGAGGACAGATACGCAGTATTTT.

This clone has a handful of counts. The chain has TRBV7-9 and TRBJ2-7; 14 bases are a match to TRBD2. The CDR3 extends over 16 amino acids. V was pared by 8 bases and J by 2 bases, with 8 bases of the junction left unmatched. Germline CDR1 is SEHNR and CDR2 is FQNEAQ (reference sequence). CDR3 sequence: CASSGTSGSSTYEQYF. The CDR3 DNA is TGTGCCAGCTCCGGGACTAGCGGGAGTTCCACCTACGAGCAGTACTTC.

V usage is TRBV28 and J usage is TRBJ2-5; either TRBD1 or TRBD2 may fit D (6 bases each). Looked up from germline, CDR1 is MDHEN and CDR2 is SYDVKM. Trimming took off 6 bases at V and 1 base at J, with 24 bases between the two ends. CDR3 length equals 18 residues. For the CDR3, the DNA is TGTGCCAGCAGCTCACTTTCCCCTAGAGGGGGGAGCCAAGAGACCCAGTACTTC. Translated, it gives CASSSLSPRGGSQETQYF.

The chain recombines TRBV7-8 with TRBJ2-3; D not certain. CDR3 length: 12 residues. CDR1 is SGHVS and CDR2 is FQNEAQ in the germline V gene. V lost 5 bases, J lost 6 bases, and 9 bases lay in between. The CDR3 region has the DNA TGTGCCAGCAGCCCGCCCTTCGATACGCAGTATTTT. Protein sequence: CASSPPFDTQYF.